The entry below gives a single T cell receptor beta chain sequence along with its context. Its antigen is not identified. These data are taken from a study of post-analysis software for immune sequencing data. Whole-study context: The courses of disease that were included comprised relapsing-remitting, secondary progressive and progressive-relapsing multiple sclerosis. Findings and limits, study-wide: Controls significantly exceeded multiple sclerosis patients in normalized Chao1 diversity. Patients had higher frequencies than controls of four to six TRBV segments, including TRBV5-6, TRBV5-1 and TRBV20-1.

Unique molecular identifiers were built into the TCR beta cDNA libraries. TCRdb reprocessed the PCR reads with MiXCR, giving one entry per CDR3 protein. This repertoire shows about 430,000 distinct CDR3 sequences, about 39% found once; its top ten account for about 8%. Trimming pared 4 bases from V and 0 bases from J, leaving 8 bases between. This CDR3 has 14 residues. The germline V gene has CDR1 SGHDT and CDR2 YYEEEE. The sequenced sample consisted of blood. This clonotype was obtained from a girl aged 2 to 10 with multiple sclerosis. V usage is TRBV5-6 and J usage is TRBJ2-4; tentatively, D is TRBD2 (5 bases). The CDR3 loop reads CASSRTLAKNIQYF. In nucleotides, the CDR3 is TGTGCCAGCAGCCGGACTTTAGCCAAAAACATTCAGTACTTC. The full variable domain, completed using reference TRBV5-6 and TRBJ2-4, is DAGVTQSPTHLIKTRGQQVTLRCSPKSGHDTVSWYQQALGQGPQFIFQYYEEEERQRGNFPDRFSGHQFPNYSSELNVNALLLGDSALYLCASSRTLAKNIQYFGAGTRLSVL.